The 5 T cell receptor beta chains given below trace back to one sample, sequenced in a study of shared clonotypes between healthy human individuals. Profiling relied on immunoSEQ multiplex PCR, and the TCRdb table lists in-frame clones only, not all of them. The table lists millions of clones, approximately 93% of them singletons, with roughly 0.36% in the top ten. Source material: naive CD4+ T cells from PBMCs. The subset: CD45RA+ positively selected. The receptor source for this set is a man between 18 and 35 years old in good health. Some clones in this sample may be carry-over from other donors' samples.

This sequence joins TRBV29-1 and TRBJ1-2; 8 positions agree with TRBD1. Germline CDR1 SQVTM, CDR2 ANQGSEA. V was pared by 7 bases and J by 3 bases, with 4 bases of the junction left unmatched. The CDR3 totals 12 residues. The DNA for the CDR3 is TGCAGCGCCAAGGACAGGGACTATGGCTACACCTTC. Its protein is CSAKDRDYGYTF.

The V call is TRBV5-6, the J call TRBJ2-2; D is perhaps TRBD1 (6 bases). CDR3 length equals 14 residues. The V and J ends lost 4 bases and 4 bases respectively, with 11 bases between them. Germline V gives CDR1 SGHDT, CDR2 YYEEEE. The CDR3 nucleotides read TGTGCCAGCAGCCGAGGGACACTCACCGGGGAGCTGTTTTTT. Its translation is CASSRGTLTGELFF.

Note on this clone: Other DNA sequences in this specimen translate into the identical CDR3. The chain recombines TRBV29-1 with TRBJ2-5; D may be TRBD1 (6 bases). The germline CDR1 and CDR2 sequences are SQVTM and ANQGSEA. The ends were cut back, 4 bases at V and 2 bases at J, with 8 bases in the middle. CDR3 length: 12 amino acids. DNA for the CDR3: TGCAGCGTTGTAGGGGGACAAGAGACCCAGTACTTC. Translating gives CSVVGGQETQYF.

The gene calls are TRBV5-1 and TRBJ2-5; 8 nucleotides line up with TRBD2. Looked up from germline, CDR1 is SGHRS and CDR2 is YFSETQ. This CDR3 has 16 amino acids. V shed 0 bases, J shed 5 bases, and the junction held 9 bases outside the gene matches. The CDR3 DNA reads TGCGCCAGCAGCTTGGAGGGACCCCCGGGGGGGGAGACCCAGTACTTC. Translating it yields CASSLEGPPGGETQYF.

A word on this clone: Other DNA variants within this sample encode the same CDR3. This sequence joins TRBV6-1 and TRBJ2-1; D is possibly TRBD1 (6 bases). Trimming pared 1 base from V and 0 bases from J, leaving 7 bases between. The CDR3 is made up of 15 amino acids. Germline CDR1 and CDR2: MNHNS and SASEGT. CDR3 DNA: TGTGCCAGCAGTGAAGGAGGGGGCTCCTACAATGAGCAGTTCTTC. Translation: CASSEGGGSYNEQFF.